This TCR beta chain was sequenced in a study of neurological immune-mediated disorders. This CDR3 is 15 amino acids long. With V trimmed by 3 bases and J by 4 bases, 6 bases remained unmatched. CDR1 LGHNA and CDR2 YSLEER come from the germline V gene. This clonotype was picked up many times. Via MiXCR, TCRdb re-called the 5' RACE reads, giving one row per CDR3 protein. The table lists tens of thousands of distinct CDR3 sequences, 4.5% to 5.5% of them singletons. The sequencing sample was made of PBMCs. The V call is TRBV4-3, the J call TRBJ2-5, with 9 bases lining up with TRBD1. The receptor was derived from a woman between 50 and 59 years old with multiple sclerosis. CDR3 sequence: CASSQAGTGIETQYF. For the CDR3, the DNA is TGCGCCAGCAGCCAGGCCGGGACAGGGATAGAGACCCAGTACTTC.